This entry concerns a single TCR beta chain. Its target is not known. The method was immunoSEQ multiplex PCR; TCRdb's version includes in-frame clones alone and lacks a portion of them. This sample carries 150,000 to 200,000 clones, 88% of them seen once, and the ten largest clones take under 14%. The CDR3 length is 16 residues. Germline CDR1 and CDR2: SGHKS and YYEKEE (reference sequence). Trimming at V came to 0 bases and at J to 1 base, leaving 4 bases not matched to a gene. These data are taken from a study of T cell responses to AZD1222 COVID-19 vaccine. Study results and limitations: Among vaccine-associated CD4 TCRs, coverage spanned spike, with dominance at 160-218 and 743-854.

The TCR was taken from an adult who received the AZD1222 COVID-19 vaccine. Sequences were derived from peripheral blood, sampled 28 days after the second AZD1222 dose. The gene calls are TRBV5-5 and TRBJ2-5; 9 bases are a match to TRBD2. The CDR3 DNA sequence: TGTGCCAGCAGCTTGGTTCCTAGCGGGACCCAAGAGACCCAGTACTTC. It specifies CASSLVPSGTQETQYF.